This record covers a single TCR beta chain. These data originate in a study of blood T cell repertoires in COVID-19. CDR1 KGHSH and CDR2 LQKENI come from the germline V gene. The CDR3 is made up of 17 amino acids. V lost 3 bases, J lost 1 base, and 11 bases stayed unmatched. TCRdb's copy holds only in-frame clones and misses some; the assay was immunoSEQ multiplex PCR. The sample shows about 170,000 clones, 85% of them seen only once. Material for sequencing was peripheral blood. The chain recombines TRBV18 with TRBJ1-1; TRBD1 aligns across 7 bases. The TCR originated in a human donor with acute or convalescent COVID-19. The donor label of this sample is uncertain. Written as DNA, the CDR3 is TGTGCCAGCTCACCTTTACAGGGGAGGATTTCGAACACTGAAGCTTTCTTT. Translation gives CASSPLQGRISNTEAFF.